In its sample, the clone carrying this T cell receptor (beta chain) was seen once. This entry is derived from a study of control samples from healthy donors and cancer patients. Only in-frame clones appear in the TCRdb table, and some are missing; sequencing was by immunoSEQ multiplex PCR. The sample consists of 120,000 or so clones, roughly nine tenths of them appearing once. The CDR3 totals 14 residues. The germline gives CDR1 MNHEY, CDR2 SVGAGI. J was trimmed by 7 bases and V by 7 bases; bases with no gene match: 6. Sequences were obtained from blood. The gene calls are TRBV6-5 and TRBJ1-6, with TRBD1 matching 8 bases. The receptor was derived from a man between 18 and 35 years old in good health. In DNA, the CDR3 is TGTGCCAGCATCGGGGGACAGGAAAATTCACCCCTCCACTTT. Its translation: CASIGGQENSPLHF.